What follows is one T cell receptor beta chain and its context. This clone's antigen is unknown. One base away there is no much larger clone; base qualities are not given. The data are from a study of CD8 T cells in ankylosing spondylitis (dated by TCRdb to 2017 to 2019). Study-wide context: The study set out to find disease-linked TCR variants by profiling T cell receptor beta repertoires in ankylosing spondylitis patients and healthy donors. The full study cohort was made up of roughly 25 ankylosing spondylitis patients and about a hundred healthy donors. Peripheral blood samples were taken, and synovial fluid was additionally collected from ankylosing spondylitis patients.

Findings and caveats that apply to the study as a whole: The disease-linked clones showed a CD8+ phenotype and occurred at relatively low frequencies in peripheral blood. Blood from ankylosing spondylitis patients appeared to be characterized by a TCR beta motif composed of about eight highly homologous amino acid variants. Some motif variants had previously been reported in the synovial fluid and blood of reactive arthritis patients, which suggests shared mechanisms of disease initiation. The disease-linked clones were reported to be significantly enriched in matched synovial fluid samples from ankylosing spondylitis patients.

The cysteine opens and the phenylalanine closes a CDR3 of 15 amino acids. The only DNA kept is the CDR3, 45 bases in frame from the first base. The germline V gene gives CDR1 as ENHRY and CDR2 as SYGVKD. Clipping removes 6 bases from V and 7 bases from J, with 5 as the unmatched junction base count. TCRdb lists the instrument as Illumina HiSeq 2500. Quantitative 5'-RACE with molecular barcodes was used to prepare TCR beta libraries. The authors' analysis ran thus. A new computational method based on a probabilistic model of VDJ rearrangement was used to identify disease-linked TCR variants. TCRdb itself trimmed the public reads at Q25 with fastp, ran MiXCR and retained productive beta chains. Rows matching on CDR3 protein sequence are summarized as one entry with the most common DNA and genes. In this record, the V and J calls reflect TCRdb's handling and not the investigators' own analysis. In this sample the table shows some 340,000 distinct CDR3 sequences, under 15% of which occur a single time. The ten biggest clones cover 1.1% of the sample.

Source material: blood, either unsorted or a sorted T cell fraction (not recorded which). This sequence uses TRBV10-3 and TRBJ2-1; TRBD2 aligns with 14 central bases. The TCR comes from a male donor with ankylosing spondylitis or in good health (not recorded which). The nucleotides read TGTGCCATCAGGTCCGGGACTAGCGGGAGTAATGAGCAGTTCTTC. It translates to CAIRSGTSGSNEQFF.